One and the same sample provided the 20 T cell receptor beta chains below, sequenced in a study of T-cell memory formation after mild COVID-19. Using its own MiXCR run on the 5' RACE reads, TCRdb lists one record per CDR3 protein. The sample consists of approximately 300,000 distinct CDR3 sequences, roughly a fifth of them appearing once. Sequenced input: PBMCs or a T cell subset sorted from them (not recorded which). The receptors were sampled from a man between 18 and 29 years old who had mild COVID-19 (a few samples of this study predate the infection). Cell type and time point are not known.

This clonotype was seen a few times. The chain couples TRBV5-8 to TRBJ1-4, with D unresolved. The germline gives CDR1 SGHTS, CDR2 YDEGEE. The CDR3 consists of 12 residues. Trimming removed 5 bases at V and 4 bases at J, with 6 bases between. In DNA form, the CDR3 reads TGTGCCAGCAGTCGGATTAATGAAAAACTGTTTTTT. Translation: CASSRINEKLFF.

This clonotype was detected ten times or more. The chain joins TRBV7-8 to TRBJ2-5; 7 bases agree with TRBD1. The length of the CDR3 is 14 residues. V shed 4 bases and J 2 bases; nucleotides not matched to a gene: 4. Germline V gene sequence: CDR1 SGHVS, CDR2 FQNEAQ. The CDR3 nucleotides are TGTGCCAGCAGCTCGGGACAGCTACAAGAGACCCAGTACTTC. Translation: CASSSGQLQETQYF.

In this sample, this clonotype turned up a few times. The chain recombines TRBV28 with TRBJ1-4; D gene unclear. Trimming left V 5 bases short and J 8 bases short, with 18 bases between. CDR3 length: 15 amino acids. Germline-derived CDR1 and CDR2 are MDHEN and SYDVKM. CDR3 loop: CASSGGSTLHEKLFF. DNA of the CDR3: TGTGCCAGCAGTGGCGGGAGTACCCTTCACGAAAAACTGTTTTTT.

The V gene is TRBV10-3, the J gene TRBJ2-3, with D tentatively TRBD1 (6 bases). The CDR3 contains 15 residues. Germline CDR1 is ENHRY and CDR2 is SYGVKD. Between the trimmed V and J ends, which lost 9 bases and 2 bases, there was a span of 18 bases. The CDR3 sequence is CAMLQGDLNTDTQYF. The DNA for the CDR3 is TGTGCCATGTTACAGGGCGACCTGAACACAGATACGCAGTATTTT.

There are a few counts of this clonotype. The J gene is TRBJ1-2, the V gene TRBV12-3 or TRBV12-4; 9 nucleotides line up with TRBD1. The CDR3 length is 15 residues. V was pared by 6 bases and J by 7 bases, with 12 bases of the junction left unmatched. The DNA of the CDR3 is TGTGCCAGCAGCCGGACCGGGACAGGGACTGGTGGCTACACCTTC. Protein product: CASSRTGTGTGGYTF.

The chain links TRBV7-9 to TRBJ2-7; 7 bases align to TRBD1. J lost 3 bases, V lost 3 bases, and 2 bases had no gene match. CDR1 and CDR2 (germline): SEHNR, FQNEAQ (reference sequence). The CDR3 consists of 13 residues. CDR3: CASSLDRLYEQYF. The DNA of the CDR3 is TGTGCCAGCAGCTTGGACAGGCTCTACGAGCAGTACTTC. Supplemented by reference TRBV7-9 and TRBJ2-7, the full variable domain reads DTGVSQNPRHKITKRGQNVTFRCDPISEHNRLYWYRQTLGQGPEFLTYFQNEAQLEKSRLLSDRFSAERPKGSFSTLEIQRTEQGDSAMYLCASSLDRLYEQYFGPGTRLTVT.

The CDR3 region has the DNA TGTGCCATCAGTGACTCACCTACCGTCAGGGGGGAGACCCAGTACTTC. This gives the protein CAISDSPTVRGETQYF. The V call is TRBV10-3, the J call TRBJ2-5; 7 bases are shared with TRBD1. The CDR3 sequence is 16 residues long. The trim removed 3 bases at V and 5 bases at J, leaving 12 bases unmatched. Germline V gene data show CDR1 as ENHRY and CDR2 as SYGVKD.

This clonotype was counted only a few times. V and J are TRBV12-3 or TRBV12-4 and TRBJ1-5; the match to TRBD1 covers 7 bases. The CDR3 totals 12 residues. J lost 7 bases, V lost 6 bases, and 3 bases had no gene match. The DNA of the CDR3 is TGTGCCAGCAGGCAGGGGGGGCAGCCCCAGCATTTT. Protein sequence: CASRQGGQPQHF.

This rearrangement joins TRBV5-5 to TRBJ2-7; D gene uncertain. CDR3 length: 13 amino acids. Germline CDR1 and CDR2: SGHKS and YYEKEE (reference sequence). V dropped 5 bases and J dropped 5 bases, with 14 bases sitting between them. CDR3 region: CASRPPFGDEQYF. The CDR3 region has the DNA TGTGCCAGCAGACCCCCATTTGGCGACGAGCAGTACTTC.

V gene TRBV21-1 combines with J gene TRBJ2-3. TRBV21-1 is a pseudogene. The CDR3 is 17 residues long. The CDR3 protein is CASSKDEGLIYTDTQYF. The CDR3 region has the DNA TGTGCCAGCAGCAAAGATGAAGGCTTAATCTACACAGATACGCAGTATTTT.

This chain uses TRBV9 with TRBJ2-2; D is possibly TRBD2 (6 bases). The CDR3 extends over 14 amino acids. V gave up 7 bases and J gave up 0 bases, with 10 bases separating them. The germline CDR1 and CDR2 sequences are SGDLS and YYNGEE. DNA for the CDR3: TGTGCCAGCCCCCCGGGGGCGAACACCGGGGAGCTGTTTTTT. It specifies CASPPGANTGELFF.

The V and J genes are TRBV7-9 and TRBJ2-1, with 10 bases fitting TRBD1. This CDR3 is built from 16 residues. The germline CDR1 and CDR2 sequences are SEHNR and FQNEAQ (reference sequence). The ends lost 5 bases at V and 7 bases at J; junction bases unmatched: 11. CDR3 nucleotide sequence: TGTGCCAGCAGCCACATCACCGGGACAGGGGCGAATGAGCAGTTCTTC. It yields the protein CASSHITGTGANEQFF.

The V gene is TRBV27, the J gene TRBJ1-1, with 7 positions matching TRBD1. The germline V gene encodes CDR1 MNHEY and CDR2 SMNVEV (reference sequence). This CDR3 is built from 13 residues. J was trimmed by 5 bases and V by 8 bases; bases with no gene match: 8. CDR3 region: CASGPGGWTEAFF. In DNA, the CDR3 is TGTGCCAGCGGCCCAGGGGGGTGGACTGAAGCTTTCTTT.

This clonotype was recorded a few times. This chain joins TRBV2 and TRBJ1-1; no definite D call. There are 13 residues in the CDR3. Germline CDR1 is SNHLY and CDR2 is FYNNEI. V was trimmed by 4 bases and J by 3 bases, leaving 9 bases between them. The CDR3 region is CASSGPADTEAFF. For the CDR3, the DNA is TGTGCCAGCAGTGGCCCAGCGGACACTGAAGCTTTCTTT.

This clonotype was observed many times. The chain links TRBV12-3 or TRBV12-4 to TRBJ2-5; D ambiguous. V lost 8 bases and J 0 bases, leaving 7 bases between the germline ends. This CDR3 has 12 amino acids. CDR3 loop: CASGLDQETQYF. DNA of the CDR3: TGTGCCAGCGGGCTAGACCAAGAGACCCAGTACTTC.

This clonotype was seen a handful of times. The V and J genes are TRBV7-2 and TRBJ1-4; D possibly corresponds to TRBD1 (5 bases). This CDR3 contains 16 residues. CDR1 is SGHTA and CDR2 is FQGNSA in the germline V gene. Trimming left V 4 bases short and J 4 bases short, with 16 bases between. The CDR3 protein is CASSYAGSPNNEKLFF. In DNA form, the CDR3 reads TGTGCCAGCAGCTACGCAGGGTCCCCCAATAATGAAAAACTGTTTTTT.

This clonotype was picked up a small number of times. V and J are TRBV7-9 and TRBJ1-1; tentatively, D is TRBD1 (5 bases). Trimming left V 3 bases short and J 1 base short, with 9 bases between. Germline-derived CDR1 and CDR2 are SEHNR and FQNEAQ (reference sequence). The CDR3 has 14 amino acids. The CDR3 region is CASSFEDRNTEAFF. CDR3 nucleotides: TGTGCCAGCAGCTTCGAAGACAGGAACACTGAAGCTTTCTTT.

The J gene is TRBJ1-1, the V gene TRBV7-9; unclear D gene. CDR1 and CDR2 from the germline V gene are SEHNR and FQNEAQ (reference sequence). This CDR3 is 15 amino acids long. Trimming took 2 bases from V and 2 from J, leaving 12 bases between them. CDR3 sequence (DNA): TGTGCCAGCAGCTTAAATCCGTCCAGCAACACTGAAGCTTTCTTT. Amino acids: CASSLNPSSNTEAFF. The full variable domain, completed using reference TRBV7-9 and TRBJ1-1, is DTGVSQNPRHKITKRGQNVTFRCDPISEHNRLYWYRQTLGQGPEFLTYFQNEAQLEKSRLLSDRFSAERPKGSFSTLEIQRTEQGDSAMYLCASSLNPSSNTEAFFGQGTRLTVV.

This chain links TRBV21-1 with TRBJ2-2; the table's D gene call, TRBD2, was not cross checked with the DNA. TRBV21-1 is termed a pseudogene. CDR3 length equals 14 residues. CDR3 coding DNA: TGTGCCCGCCTTTGGAGCGGGGTAGGCGGGGAGCTGTTTTTT. This sequence encodes CARLWSGVGGELFF.

This clonotype was seen only a few times. J is TRBJ1-2 and V is TRBV6-1; 9 nucleotides align to TRBD1. The J segment lost 13 bases and the V segment lost 1 base, leaving 10 bases of the junction unmatched. This CDR3 region has 14 residues. Germline V gene lookup returns CDR1 MNHNS and CDR2 SASEGT. This CDR3 is CASSEGEGQGPTTF. DNA of the CDR3: TGTGCCAGCAGTGAAGGGGAGGGACAGGGTCCTACCACCTTC.